This TCR beta chain was documented in a study of shared clonotypes between healthy human individuals (TCRdb year 2020). About the full investigation: Three men and a couple of women, aged 18 to 49 years, made up the cohort. Libraries were prepared and TCR repertoires were sequenced by different laboratories using diverse techniques, in order to increase sequencing depth and limit assay-specific biases. To estimate repertoire size and how much clonotypes are shared between individuals, the study performed deep sequencing of blood TCR repertoires from a handful of healthy adults. For each donor, CD4 naive and CD4 memory were each given three plates, CD8 naive was given two plates, and CD8 memory was given one plate. Between about 0.8 and 9 billion PBMCs per donor were obtained by leukapheresis. Findings and caveats that apply to the study as a whole: Sampling was limited to blood, and TCR repertoires in tissue likely differ from TCR repertoires in blood. Because the study included a small number of donors, the genetic and exposure-history diversity represented was limited. About 4.5% of naive CD4, roughly 3.6% of naive CD8, about 2.4% of memory CD4, and approximately 0.39% of memory CD8 clonotypes were shared across several donors. Even with the large sequencing depth, rarefaction of the sorted-subset datasets indicated that sequencing was incomplete. Naive subsets generally had larger estimated clonotype richness than memory subsets. Higher generation probabilities were observed for clonotypes shared by all four sorted-subset donors than for non-shared clonotypes. Pairwise subsampling led to the expectation that sequencing depth would affect the degree of clonotype sharing among donors.

Using the deep immunoSEQ assay, multiplex PCR amplified TCR CDR3 regions from genomic DNA. For each cell subset, the extracted genomic DNA was distributed evenly across all wells of several immunoSEQ 96-well plates, and each plate served as one replicate. For sorted subsets, 150 to 200 ng genomic DNA, equal to 30,000 or so T cell genomes, was loaded into each replicate PCR. Purified libraries were measured with a Qubit 3.0 fluorometer, size-checked on a Bioanalyzer 2100, and measured again with the KAPA Library Quantification kit. Each immunoSEQ 96-well plate was sequenced on its own single-read 150-cycle Illumina NextSeq 550 flow cell. The study's own analysis went as follows. Because the immunoSEQ output held only junctional sequences and lacked quality scores, the filtering could not match the filtering applied to full-length reads. Sequences were annotated with PyIR, a Python wrapper for IgBLAST v1.9, using IMGT germline references to assign V/J genes and CDR3. Reads were removed for weak V/J assignments (E-value above 1e-6), missing CDR3, stop codons, out-of-frame junctions, or ambiguous translated residues. V3J clonotypes were defined by identical inferred V gene, J gene, and CDR3 amino acid sequence. The percentage overlap between two repertoires was calculated by dividing the number of shared unique clonotypes by the size of the smaller repertoire. Three approaches were used to assess repertoire richness: RTK rarefaction, the Chao1 estimator, and Recon v2.1 estimates of unobserved clonotypes. OLGA was used to compute generation probabilities for all TCRbeta clonotypes that the gDNA method yielded from a few donors. What TCRdb holds here is the immuneACCESS table cut down to in-frame rearrangements. Part of the clones is not present; checked against another copy, under half of the missing clones reflect an unresolved V gene, and the others are unexplained. V and J calls and clone size are copied from that table; D and trimming were computed from the DNA. This sample is represented by some 660,000 clones; around 73% of them were singletons. Around 1.7% of the sample rests with the top ten.

Sequences MGHRA (CDR1) and YSYEKL (CDR2) are obtained from the germline V gene. The CDR3 spans 15 residues, from the cysteine through the phenylalanine. The entry retains the CDR3 DNA only, 45 bases that are in frame from base 1. V ends up 4 bases short and J 5 bases short, with an unmatched junction base count of 9. About this clone: Its recognized antigen is unknown. No per-base quality is available; no much larger clone lies one base away.

The donors were healthy, HIV-negative adults who had no recently reported acute infections or vaccinations. Every donor was a Caucasian adult residing in Nashville, Tennessee, USA. CD4+ T cells were enriched through magnetic negative selection, after which naive cells were positively selected on CD45RA and the remaining negative fraction served as the memory subset. Blood was collected by leukapheresis, and PBMCs were isolated by Ficoll-Histopaque density gradient centrifugation and then cryopreserved in liquid nitrogen vapor phase. Analytical flow cytometry was used to check the purity and quantity of each magnetically sorted T cell population. Each sorted fraction had its genomic DNA isolated and then quantified by UV absorbance on a Nanodrop 2000c.

Sequenced material: memory CD4+ T cells sorted from blood. What the cell subset or site label conveys for this sample: CD45RA-negative fraction. Recombination connected TRBV4-1 to TRBJ1-1, with 8 bases in between that match TRBD1. The receptor was isolated from a woman under 40 in good health. DNA sequence: TGCGCCAGCAGCCGCACAGGGGGGGGAGGAACTGAAGCTTTCTTT. This gives the protein CASSRTGGGGTEAFF.